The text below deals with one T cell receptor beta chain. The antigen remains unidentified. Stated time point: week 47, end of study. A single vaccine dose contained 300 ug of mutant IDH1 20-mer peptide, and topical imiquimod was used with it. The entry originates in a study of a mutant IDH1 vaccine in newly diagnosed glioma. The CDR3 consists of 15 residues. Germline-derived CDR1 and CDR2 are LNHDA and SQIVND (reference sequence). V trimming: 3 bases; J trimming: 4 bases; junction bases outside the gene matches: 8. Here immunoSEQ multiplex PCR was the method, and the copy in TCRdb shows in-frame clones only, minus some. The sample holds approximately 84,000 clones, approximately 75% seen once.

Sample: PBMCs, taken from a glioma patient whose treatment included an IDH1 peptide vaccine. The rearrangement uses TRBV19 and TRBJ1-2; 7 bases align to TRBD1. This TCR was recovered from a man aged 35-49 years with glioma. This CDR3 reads CASSMVADRLYGYTF. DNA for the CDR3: TGTGCCAGTAGTATGGTCGCGGACAGGCTCTATGGCTACACCTTC.